This T cell receptor (beta chain) was recorded in a study of response to subunit inactivated influenza vaccine. CDR3 length: 12 amino acids. Germline V gene sequence: CDR1 SGHRS, CDR2 YFSETQ. As for this clonotype: The junction differs from germline at one of its ends, possibly a read error.

TCRdb reanalysed the RT-PCR reads using MiXCR and keeps one entry per CDR3 protein. The sample lists about 180,000 distinct CDR3 sequences; nearly 9.5% were seen once. The chain is built from TRBV5-1 and TRBJ2-7; tentatively, D is TRBD1 or TRBD2 (5 bases each). The sample was non-naive T cells sorted from PBMCs, taken on the day of vaccination. The TCR sequence derives from a man aged 50 to 60 who received an inactivated influenza vaccine. CDR3 protein: CACSLGDYEQYF. CDR3 nucleotide sequence: TGCGCCTGCAGCTTGGGGGACTACGAGCAGTACTTC.